The 23 T cell receptor beta chains below were found in one sample sequenced in a study of molecular identifiers for immune sequencing clone quantification. TCRdb re-derived calls from the PCR reads in MiXCR, one entry per CDR3 protein. The table lists just under 650,000 distinct CDR3 sequences, 20% of them singletons. Sequencing was carried out using naive CD8+ T cells from blood, with Jurkat cell RNA spiked in. As for subset: FACS-sorted CD8+CD4-CCR7+CD45RA+ naive T cells. The receptors shown here come from a human donor in good health. Some libraries in this study had Jurkat cell RNA spiked in.

To note about this clonotype: A single base separates this from a much larger clone, so it may be a read error. The rearrangement links TRBV30 to TRBJ2-5, with 12 nucleotides matching TRBD2. This CDR3 has 17 amino acids. With V trimmed by 0 bases and J by 1 base, 6 bases remained unmatched. The germline V gene has CDR1 GTSNPN and CDR2 SVGIG (reference sequence). The CDR3 sequence: CAWSVLRTSGIQETQYF. The CDR3 nucleotides read TGTGCCTGGAGTGTACTCCGGACTAGCGGGATCCAAGAGACCCAGTACTTC.

V and J are TRBV21-1 and TRBJ2-7; no check of the table's D call, TRBD1, against the DNA was made. TRBV21-1 is recorded as a pseudogene. There are 14 residues in the CDR3. The CDR3, as DNA: TGTGCCAGCACCTTAAACAGGGCCACCTACGAGCAGTACTTC. Its protein is CASTLNRATYEQYF.

In this sample, this clonotype turned up many times. This chain uses TRBV7-9 with TRBJ2-1, with a possible D match to TRBD2 (6 bases). Germline V lookup: CDR1 SEHNR, CDR2 FQNEAQ (reference sequence). Trimming took 1 base from V and 8 from J, leaving 12 bases between them. This CDR3 region has 14 residues. In DNA, the CDR3 is TGTGCCAGCAGCTTAGAAATACCGGGGGATGAGCAGTTCTTC. This sequence encodes CASSLEIPGDEQFF.

The CDR3 protein is CASSYGREGRNYGYTF. In nucleotides, the CDR3 is TGTGCCAGCAGTTACGGGAGGGAGGGACGCAACTATGGCTACACCTTC. The chain couples TRBV6-5 to TRBJ1-2; D is possibly TRBD1 (5 bases). Germline V gives CDR1 MNHEY, CDR2 SVGAGI. Trimming cost V 2 bases and J 2 bases, with 15 bases left between them. The CDR3 is 16 residues long.

The gene calls are TRBV4-3 and TRBJ2-7, with D possibly TRBD2 on 5 matching bases. Trimming cost V 1 base and J 3 bases, with 13 bases left between them. This CDR3 contains 15 residues. Germline assignment: CDR1 LGHNA and CDR2 YSLEER. The CDR3, as DNA: TGCGCCAGCAGCCAAGCGGACTCAATTGACTACGAGCAGTACTTC. Translation gives CASSQADSIDYEQYF.

This clonotype came up many times. This chain uses TRBV20-1 with TRBJ2-3; the match to TRBD2 covers 7 bases. V lost 1 base and J lost 4; bases outside the gene matches: 11. This CDR3 region has 16 residues. CDR1 and CDR2 from the germline V gene are DFQATT and SNEGSKA (reference sequence). As DNA, the CDR3 is TGCAGTGCTAGAGTGGCTAGCGGATCCCTTGCAGATACGCAGTATTTT. Protein sequence: CSARVASGSLADTQYF.

This clonotype was seen at least ten times. This sequence joins TRBV3-1 and TRBJ2-2, with D perhaps matching TRBD1 (5 bases). V was clipped by 0 bases and J by 4 bases, with 12 bases between them. In germline, CDR1 is LGHDT, CDR2 YNNKEL (reference sequence). This CDR3 region has 16 residues. In DNA, the CDR3 is TGTGCCAGCAGCCAAGATCAGGGATTGGGCACCGGGGAGCTGTTTTTT. Its translation: CASSQDQGLGTGELFF.

This clonotype was observed a few times. The rearrangement links TRBV7-9 to TRBJ1-2; TRBD1 matches 7 bases. Trimming removed 4 bases from V and 2 bases from J; junction bases left unmatched: 7. CDR1 and CDR2 (germline): SEHNR, FQNEAQ (reference sequence). This CDR3 is built from 15 residues. CDR3 in amino acids: CASSSGDSFNYGYTF. The CDR3 coding sequence is TGTGCCAGCAGCTCAGGGGACAGCTTCAACTATGGCTACACCTTC.

This clonotype was detected only once. In DNA form, the CDR3 reads TGTGCCTGGGACTTCGGGACAGACGCCGGGGAGCTGTTTTTT. This sequence encodes CAWDFGTDAGELFF. V is TRBV30 and J is TRBJ2-2; 7 bases line up with TRBD1. The CDR3 sequence is 14 residues long. Germline V lookup: CDR1 GTSNPN, CDR2 SVGIG (reference sequence). Trimming took 5 bases from V and 6 from J; bases not matched to a gene: 9.

About this clonotype itself: A read error may explain this, as a much larger clone is one base away. V gene TRBV12-5 combines with J gene TRBJ1-3; TRBD1 is a possible D gene (5 bases). The CDR3 runs to 15 residues. Germline-derived CDR1 and CDR2 are LGHNT and FRNRAP. CDR3 nucleotides: TGTGCTAGTGGTTTGATCGGGGCAGCTGGAAACACCATGTATTTT. Translated, it gives CASGLIGAAGNTMYF.

This clonotype was detected only a few times. A clone one base away is much larger, so this may be a read error. This rearrangement joins TRBV9 to TRBJ2-3; D is uncertain. The J call may be mistaken, given a closer DNA end match to TRBJ1-5. The CDR3 consists of 14 residues. Germline V gene data show CDR1 as SGDLS and CDR2 as YYNGEE. CDR3 region: CASNVDGLTDTQHF. The CDR3 DNA sequence: TGTGCCAGCAACGTAGACGGACTCACAGATACGCAGCATTTT.

This clonotype was detected ten times or more. The chain combines TRBV20-1 with TRBJ1-5; D is unclear. Trimming removed 5 bases at V and 2 bases at J, with 16 bases between. The CDR3 is made up of 15 amino acids. CDR1 and CDR2 (germline): DFQATT, SNEGSKA (reference sequence). This CDR3 reads CSAEERGLGNQPQHF. CDR3 nucleotide sequence: TGCAGTGCTGAGGAAAGAGGATTGGGCAATCAGCCCCAGCATTTT.

Many counts were recorded for this clonotype. This rearrangement joins TRBV20-1 to TRBJ2-7; the D gene is possibly TRBD1 (5 bases). Germline assignment: CDR1 DFQATT and CDR2 SNEGSKA (reference sequence). The CDR3 spans 13 residues. Between the trimmed V and J ends, which lost 3 bases and 9 bases, there was a span of 18 bases. CDR3 region: CSASQGWPEGQYF. The CDR3 bases are TGCAGTGCTAGTCAGGGTTGGCCTGAAGGGCAGTACTTC.

This clonotype was found many times. This sequence joins TRBV7-9 and TRBJ2-5; D ambiguous. Germline V gives CDR1 SEHNR, CDR2 FQNEAQ (reference sequence). Trimming shortened V by 5 bases and J by 5 bases, and 15 bases separated the two germline ends. CDR3 length equals 14 residues. The CDR3 coding sequence is TGTGCCAGCAGCCCTCAGGTGCCTTTGGAGACCCAGTACTTC. Translated, it gives CASSPQVPLETQYF.

The rearrangement links TRBV24-1 to TRBJ1-5; a possible D gene is TRBD1 (5 bases). V was cut by 1 base and J by 11 bases, with 17 bases left in between. From germline, CDR1 is KGHDR and CDR2 SFDVKD. The CDR3 contains 15 residues. CDR3 coding DNA: TGTGCCACCAGTGATTTCCGGCAGGACCAAGGGGCCCAGCATTTT. As protein: CATSDFRQDQGAQHF.

The chain employs TRBV7-8 and TRBJ2-2, with 8 bases identical to TRBD2. CDR1 SGHVS and CDR2 FQNEAQ come from the germline V gene. CDR3 length equals 19 residues. Unmatched junction bases numbered 18, after V lost 7 bases and J lost 2 bases. The CDR3 region has the DNA TGTGCCAGCACCCTTCACGGGGGGGCCCCGGACGCTAACACCGGGGAGCTGTTTTTT. Amino acid sequence: CASTLHGGAPDANTGELFF.

The chain combines TRBV27 with TRBJ1-5; D is perhaps TRBD1 (6 bases). V lost 2 bases, J lost 9 bases, and 14 bases lay in between. Germline values: CDR1 MNHEY, CDR2 SMNVEV (reference sequence). The CDR3 totals 14 residues. DNA of the CDR3: TGTGCCAGCAGTTTAGGGGGGCCCCAGAGGCCCCAGCATTTT. Translating gives CASSLGGPQRPQHF.

This clonotype showed up many times. This sequence joins TRBV5-8 and TRBJ1-1; D possibly corresponds to TRBD1 (5 bases). This CDR3 spans 11 amino acids. Germline V CDR1 and CDR2: SGHTS, YDEGEE. Trimming pared 10 bases from V and 10 bases from J, leaving 17 bases between. Written as DNA, the CDR3 is TGTGCCGGCCTAGAGGGGTTTATAGCTTTCTTT. Protein: CAGLEGFIAFF.

V gene TRBV20-1 combines with J gene TRBJ1-2; D gene unclear. The V end was cut by 5 bases, the J end by 0 bases, with 10 bases between. Germline CDR1 and CDR2: DFQATT and SNEGSKA (reference sequence). The CDR3 length is 13 residues. In DNA form, the CDR3 reads TGCAGTGCTGAAATGCATACTAACTATGGCTACACCTTC. Its translation: CSAEMHTNYGYTF.

The chain uses TRBV27 and TRBJ2-7, with D tentatively TRBD2 (6 bases). The CDR3 runs 14 residues. CDR1 and CDR2 (germline): MNHEY, SMNVEV (reference sequence). V lost 3 bases to trimming and J lost 3 bases, with 12 bases between them. The CDR3, as DNA: TGTGCCAGCAGTTTGCGTAGCGGAGACTACGAGCAGTACTTC. Translated, it gives CASSLRSGDYEQYF.

About this clonotype itself: This may arise from a read error, as a much more abundant clone is one base away. The chain couples TRBV23-1 to TRBJ2-7; 11 bases are shared with TRBD1. TRBV23-1 has ORF status, its function being uncertain. The CDR3 extends over 14 amino acids. The CDR3 spells CASSRTGGCYGQYF. For the CDR3, the DNA is TGCGCCAGCAGTCGGACAGGGGGCTGCTACGGGCAGTACTTC.

The chain recombines TRBV27 with TRBJ2-1; D possibly matches TRBD1 or TRBD2 (6 bases each). CDR1 and CDR2 from the germline V gene are MNHEY and SMNVEV (reference sequence). V was cut by 4 bases and J by 2 bases, with 9 bases left in between. The CDR3 is 14 residues long. The CDR3 sequence: CASSSRGPYNEQFF. CDR3 bases: TGTGCCAGCAGTTCCCGGGGGCCCTACAATGAGCAGTTCTTC.

This clonotype was picked up a small number of times. V and J are TRBV19 and TRBJ2-7, with D tentatively TRBD1 (6 bases). Trimming stripped 5 bases from V and 2 bases from J, with 16 bases between. This CDR3 has 15 residues. Per the germline V gene, CDR1 is LNHDA and CDR2 is SQIVND (reference sequence). The CDR3 nucleotides read TGTGCCAGTAGTGCGGCAGGGGTGTCGACCTACGAGCAGTACTTC. This codes for CASSAAGVSTYEQYF.